The 31 T cell receptor beta chains presented below share a single source sample, sequenced in a study of cytomegalovirus exposure and HLA in healthy donors. This table comes from immunoSEQ multiplex PCR, and its TCRdb copy is limited to in-frame clones, with some not included. The sample has approximately 260,000 clones; 70% to 90% are singletons. Input material: PBMCs. These receptors were collected from a young woman in good health and CMV-seronegative.

The rearrangement links TRBV29-1 to TRBJ2-7, with TRBD1 matching over 8 bases. Germline assignment: CDR1 SQVTM and CDR2 ANQGSEA. The length of the CDR3 is 14 residues. Germline trimming cut 6 bases from V and 3 bases from J; bases unmatched to any gene: 10. The CDR3 DNA sequence: TGCAGCGTAGCCTTGACAGGGGTTCTCTACGAGCAGTACTTC. Translation gives CSVALTGVLYEQYF.

The CDR3 is CATGRDQRTKNIQYF. DNA for the CDR3: TGTGCCACTGGGCGGGACCAACGGACCAAAAACATTCAGTACTTC. The chain uses TRBV15 and TRBJ2-4, with D maybe TRBD2 (6 bases). The CDR3 is 15 amino acids. In germline, CDR1 is LNHNV, CDR2 YYDKDF (reference sequence). V was trimmed by 9 bases and J by 2 bases, leaving 17 bases between them.

The chain is built from TRBV7-9 and TRBJ1-5, with TRBD1 matching 12 bases. V was clipped by 5 bases and J by 7 bases; unmatched bases: 18. The CDR3 length is 19 residues. Germline CDR1 SEHNR, CDR2 FQNEAQ (reference sequence). The CDR3 DNA reads TGTGCCAGCAGCCCGGGCGGGGGACAGGGGGCGCGTGAGTGGCAGCCCCAGCATTTT. This codes for CASSPGGGQGAREWQPQHF.

V is TRBV27 and J is TRBJ2-1; 8 bases map to TRBD1. The ends lost 5 bases at V and 4 bases at J; junction bases unmatched: 13. The CDR3 covers 17 residues. From germline, CDR1 is MNHEY and CDR2 SMNVEV (reference sequence). The CDR3 protein is CASSLLGQGETYNEQFF. The CDR3 bases are TGTGCCAGCAGTCTCCTCGGACAGGGAGAAACTTACAATGAGCAGTTCTTC.

Here the CDR3 DNA reads TGTGCCAGCAGCTCGGCCGCAGGGGGTTACTACGAGCAGTACTTC. It specifies CASSSAAGGYYEQYF. This chain connects TRBV9 to TRBJ2-7; 7 bases fit TRBD1. The germline CDR1 and CDR2 sequences are SGDLS and YYNGEE. The trim removed 4 bases at V and 3 bases at J, leaving 10 bases unmatched. The CDR3 spans 15 residues.

The V and J genes are TRBV9 and TRBJ2-7, with TRBD2 identical over 10 bases. Germline-derived CDR1 and CDR2 are SGDLS and YYNGEE. This CDR3 is built from 15 residues. With V trimmed by 2 bases and J by 3 bases, 5 bases remained unmatched. The CDR3 loop reads CASSVPRTSGYEQYF. The CDR3 DNA reads TGTGCCAGCAGCGTCCCGAGGACTAGCGGCTACGAGCAGTACTTC.

This chain connects TRBV11-2 to TRBJ2-7, with D unresolved. The CDR3 loop spans 13 amino acids. Trimming left V 2 bases short and J 4 bases short, with 9 bases between. Germline assignment: CDR1 SGHAT and CDR2 FQNNGV. For the CDR3, the DNA is TGTGCCAGCAGCTTATTCACAGCATACGAGCAGTACTTC. It translates to CASSLFTAYEQYF.

The CDR3, as DNA: TGTGCCAGCAGCTCACTGGGACAGGCGAACACCGGGGAGCTGTTTTTT. Translation: CASSSLGQANTGELFF. The V and J genes are TRBV11-3 and TRBJ2-2; the match to TRBD1 covers 8 bases. The CDR3 has 16 amino acids. The ends lost 4 bases at V and 0 bases at J; junction bases unmatched: 4. Germline CDR1 is SGHNT and CDR2 is YENEEA.

Turning to this clone: One end of the junction does not line up with germline, which may come from a read error. The V call is TRBV4-3, the J call TRBJ1-1, with D unresolved. The CDR3 covers 13 residues. Germline CDR1 reads LGHNA; CDR2 reads YSLEER. The DNA for the CDR3 is TGCGCCAGCAGCCAGGGAGACGACACTGAAGCTTTTTTT. It encodes CASSQGDDTEAFF.

The rearrangement links TRBV29-1 to TRBJ1-1, with 8 nucleotides matching TRBD1. The V gene end was trimmed by 7 bases and the J gene end by 1 base; junction bases not matched to a gene: 5. The CDR3 contains 13 residues. Germline assignment: CDR1 SQVTM and CDR2 ANQGSEA. The CDR3 nucleotides read TGCAGCGCCCAACAGGGGGAGAACACTGAAGCTTTCTTT. Translating gives CSAQQGENTEAFF.

CDR3 residues: CASSLVGGSFNEQFF. CDR3 sequence (DNA): TGTGCCAGCAGCTTAGTAGGGGGCAGTTTCAATGAGCAGTTCTTC. This chain uses TRBV5-6 with TRBJ2-1; 7 nucleotides line up with TRBD1. The germline V gene has CDR1 SGHDT and CDR2 YYEEEE. V lost 2 bases, J lost 6 bases, and 8 bases stayed unmatched. The CDR3 has 15 amino acids.

The chain employs TRBV18 and TRBJ2-5, with TRBD1 matching over 7 bases. The germline V gene encodes CDR1 KGHSH and CDR2 LQKENI. The CDR3 covers 15 residues. Trimming at V came to 2 bases and at J to 2 bases, leaving 5 bases not matched to a gene. The chain's CDR3 is CASSPAAGGQETQYF. The CDR3 DNA reads as TGTGCCAGCTCACCAGCAGCAGGGGGACAAGAGACCCAGTACTTC.

This chain connects TRBV25-1 to TRBJ1-4; 8 nucleotides match TRBD1. Trimming took 6 bases from V and 4 from J; bases not matched to a gene: 1. Germline values: CDR1 MGHDK, CDR2 SYGVNS. The CDR3 is made up of 13 amino acids. This chain's CDR3 is CASRTGVNEKLFF. The CDR3 nucleotides are TGTGCCAGCAGGACAGGGGTTAATGAAAAACTGTTTTTT. Full variable domain (missing parts from reference TRBV25-1 and TRBJ1-4): EADIYQTPRYLVIGTGKKITLECSQTMGHDKMYWYQQDPGMELHLIHYSYGVNSTEKGDLSSESTVSRIRTEHFPLTLESARPSHTSQYLCASRTGVNEKLFFGSGTQLSVL.

The chain employs TRBV4-1 and TRBJ1-1; D is undetermined. Germline V gene lookup returns CDR1 MGHRA and CDR2 YSYEKL. The CDR3 is 12 residues long. Trimming stripped 4 bases from V and 8 bases from J, with 11 bases between. DNA for the CDR3: TGCGCCAGCAGCCCTATGAACTCAGAAGCTTTCTTT. Its translation is CASSPMNSEAFF.

The J gene is TRBJ1-2, the V gene TRBV5-1; weak D call: TRBD1 (6 bases). V was clipped by 0 bases and J by 8 bases, with 14 bases between them. Germline CDR1 reads SGHRS; CDR2 reads YFSETQ. The CDR3 runs 14 residues. The CDR3 nucleotides are TGCGCCAGCAGCTTGGTACTGGGGGCGATAGGCTACACCTTC. Translated: CASSLVLGAIGYTF.

The chain has TRBV11-1 and TRBJ2-5, with 8 bases lining up with TRBD2. V was pared by 5 bases and J by 4 bases, with 9 bases of the junction left unmatched. The CDR3 extends over 15 amino acids. Germline CDR1 reads SGHAT; CDR2 reads FQDESV (reference sequence). CDR3 sequence: CASSQTSDSGETQYF. CDR3 nucleotides: TGTGCCAGCAGCCAGACTAGCGATAGTGGAGAGACCCAGTACTTC.

The genes are TRBV6-1 and TRBJ2-7; TRBD2 agrees at 9 bases. The CDR3 covers 15 residues. J gave up 4 bases and V 1 base, and 5 bases lay outside the gene matches. From germline, CDR1 is MNHNS and CDR2 SASEGT. The CDR3 protein is CASSEELAGMYEQYF. CDR3 DNA: TGTGCCAGCAGTGAAGAACTAGCGGGTATGTACGAGCAGTACTTC.

V usage is TRBV11-3 and J usage is TRBJ2-7, with TRBD2 matching 9 bases. J was trimmed by 0 bases and V by 6 bases; bases with no gene match: 15. The CDR3 consists of 18 residues. Germline CDR1 SGHNT, CDR2 YENEEA. The CDR3 region is CASRRTGLAGYSSYEQYF. The CDR3 region has the DNA TGTGCCAGCAGACGAACCGGGCTAGCGGGGTACAGCTCCTACGAGCAGTACTTC. Full variable domain (missing parts from reference TRBV11-3 and TRBJ2-7): EAGVVQSPRYKIIEKKQPVAFWCNPISGHNTLYWYLQNLGQGPELLIRYENEEAVDDSQLPKDRFSAERLKGVDSTLKIQPAELGDSAVYLCASRRTGLAGYSSYEQYFGPGTRLTVT.

The chain uses TRBV15 and TRBJ1-5; 10 bases are a match to TRBD1. With 4 bases clipped from V and 4 bases from J, the junction kept 7 bases outside the gene matches. CDR1 and CDR2 from the germline V gene are LNHNV and YYDKDF (reference sequence). The CDR3 is 16 amino acids. This CDR3 reads CATSIPTGGANQPQHF. CDR3 nucleotides: TGTGCCACCAGCATACCGACAGGGGGCGCGAATCAGCCCCAGCATTTT.

This chain links TRBV5-1 with TRBJ2-7, with 7 bases matching TRBD2. The CDR3 is made up of 14 amino acids. Trimming removed 4 bases from V and 6 bases from J; junction bases left unmatched: 10. CDR1 and CDR2 (germline): SGHRS, YFSETQ. In DNA form, the CDR3 reads TGCGCCAGCAGCCGCGAGCGGGAAGGGGTCGAGCAGTACTTC. It is translated as CASSREREGVEQYF.

This chain joins TRBV6-4 and TRBJ1-2; no reliable D call. Trimming shortened V by 3 bases and J by 4 bases, and 9 bases separated the two germline ends. The CDR3 runs to 13 residues. Germline CDR1 reads MRHNA; CDR2 reads SNTAGT. CDR3 DNA: TGTGCCAGCAGTGAGGAGGCGGGCTATGGCTACACCTTC. The encoded protein is CASSEEAGYGYTF.

The V call is TRBV4-1, the J call TRBJ1-4, with 8 nucleotides matching TRBD1. The germline gives CDR1 MGHRA, CDR2 YSYEKL. This CDR3 contains 16 residues. The V segment lost 2 bases and the J segment 3 bases; nucleotides outside the gene matches: 5. DNA of the CDR3: TGCGCCAGCAGCCAACTGCACAGGGGGTCTAATGAAAAACTGTTTTTT. It codes for CASSQLHRGSNEKLFF.

The chain uses TRBV5-1 and TRBJ2-4; D not resolved. This CDR3 comprises 14 residues. Germline lookup yields CDR1 SGHRS and CDR2 YFSETQ. V shed 0 bases and J shed 3 bases, with 7 bases lying between them. CDR3 sequence: CASSLEQNKNIQYF. CDR3 nucleotides: TGCGCCAGCAGCTTGGAACAGAACAAAAACATTCAGTACTTC.

This clone was counted only a few times. The chain is built from TRBV5-1 and TRBJ2-2; D gene ambiguous. Looked up from germline, CDR1 is SGHRS and CDR2 is YFSETQ. V was clipped by 4 bases and J by 1 base, with 5 bases between them. The CDR3 totals 13 residues. The CDR3 is CASSPGNTGELFF. CDR3 sequence (DNA): TGCGCCAGCAGCCCAGGGAACACCGGGGAGCTGTTTTTT.

This clone was recorded once. The chain recombines TRBV29-1 with TRBJ1-1, with TRBD1 matching 12 bases. CDR1 is SQVTM and CDR2 is ANQGSEA in the germline V gene. V lost 5 bases and J lost 4; bases outside the gene matches: 8. This CDR3 is 15 amino acids long. This chain's CDR3 is CSVRGQGAPGTEAFF. Written as DNA, the CDR3 is TGCAGCGTTCGGGGACAGGGGGCGCCGGGCACTGAAGCTTTCTTT. Full variable domain (rest looked up from reference TRBV29-1 and TRBJ1-1): SAVISQKPSRDICQRGTSLTIQCQVDSQVTMMFWYRQQPGQSLTLIATANQGSEATYESGFVIDKFPISRPNLTFSTLTVSNMSPEDSSIYLCSVRGQGAPGTEAFFGQGTRLTVV.

The chain carries TRBV21-1 and TRBJ2-7; the DNA was not compared with TRBD2, the D call given in the table. TRBV21-1 is a listed pseudogene. The CDR3 spans 17 residues. The CDR3 DNA reads as TGTGCCAGCAGCAAAAAAACAGGACTAGCGCTTAAATACGAGCAGTACTTC. It is translated as CASSKKTGLALKYEQYF.

The chain employs TRBV27 and TRBJ2-1, with a possible D match to TRBD1 (5 bases). The CDR3 runs 13 residues. From germline, CDR1 is MNHEY and CDR2 SMNVEV (reference sequence). Between the trimmed V and J ends, which lost 5 bases and 3 bases, there was a span of 8 bases. The CDR3 is CASSLDSYNEQFF. The CDR3 DNA reads TGTGCCAGCAGTCTCGACAGCTACAATGAGCAGTTCTTC.

With regard to this clone: Other DNA sequences in this sample translate to the same CDR3. The chain has TRBV28 and TRBJ1-1; the D is unclear. This CDR3 spans 13 amino acids. The V gene's germline CDR1 is MDHEN and CDR2 SYDVKM. The V end lost 2 bases, the J end lost 1 base, and 5 bases lay between the germline ends. CDR3 residues: CASSLTGNTEAFF. The CDR3, as DNA: TGTGCCAGCAGTTTAACCGGGAACACTGAAGCTTTCTTT. Full variable domain (missing parts from reference TRBV28 and TRBJ1-1): DVKVTQSSRYLVKRTGEKVFLECVQDMDHENMFWYRQDPGLGLRLIYFSYDVKMKEKGDIPEGYSVSREKKERFSLILESASTNQTSMYLCASSLTGNTEAFFGQGTRLTVV.

The chain links TRBV27 to TRBJ1-2; no reliable D call. The germline V and J ends were trimmed by 2 bases and 2 bases, with 12 bases remaining between them. Germline values: CDR1 MNHEY, CDR2 SMNVEV (reference sequence). CDR3 length: 15 residues. The chain's CDR3 is CASSLLGSGNYGYTF. CDR3 coding DNA: TGTGCCAGCAGTTTACTGGGCAGTGGAAACTATGGCTACACCTTC.

The J gene is TRBJ1-2, the V gene TRBV7-8; D unresolved. Looked up from germline, CDR1 is SGHVS and CDR2 is FQNEAQ. The V end was cut by 1 base, the J end by 3 bases, with 9 bases between. The CDR3 is 14 residues long. The DNA for the CDR3 is TGTGCCAGCAGCTTAGGAGACTTGTACTATGGCTACACCTTC. Protein sequence: CASSLGDLYYGYTF.

This chain connects TRBV5-1 to TRBJ1-2, with D perhaps matching TRBD1 (6 bases). Per germline, CDR1 SGHRS and CDR2 YFSETQ. V was trimmed by 0 bases and J by 4 bases, leaving 16 bases between them. The CDR3 loop spans 16 amino acids. CDR3 nucleotide sequence: TGCGCCAGCAGCTTGGTTGGTATTAGGACAGCCTATGGCTACACCTTC. This gives the protein CASSLVGIRTAYGYTF.